One sample yielded the 17 T cell receptor beta chains listed below, sequenced in a study of shared clonotypes between healthy human individuals. Clones were read by immunoSEQ multiplex PCR, and TCRdb kept only the in-frame ones, dropping some. The profile covers approximately 2.1 million clones, with more than 80% appearing a single time and around 0.4% taken by the ten largest. Sequenced material: naive CD4+ T cells from PBMCs. Sample subset: CD45RA+ positively selected. These receptors were collected from a man aged 18 to 30 in good health. Some clones in this sample may be carry-over from other donors' samples.

Regarding this clone: This sample includes further DNA sequences coding for the same CDR3. The chain recombines TRBV6-5 with TRBJ1-1; 10 bases map to TRBD1. Unmatched junction bases numbered 3, after V lost 7 bases and J lost 4 bases. The CDR3 contains 13 residues. Germline CDR1 MNHEY, CDR2 SVGAGI. The CDR3 loop reads CASIRTGGTEAFF. The CDR3 nucleotides are TGTGCCAGCATCCGGACAGGGGGCACTGAAGCTTTCTTT.

This sequence joins TRBV7-2 and TRBJ2-1; D uncertain. Trimming took 0 bases from V and 5 from J, leaving 14 bases between them. There are 16 residues in the CDR3. The V gene's germline CDR1 is SGHTA and CDR2 FQGNSA. CDR3 coding DNA: TGTGCCAGCAGCTTAGCGCCGCCCCCCGTCCACAATGAGCAGTTCTTC. Amino acids: CASSLAPPPVHNEQFF.

The chain has TRBV4-1 and TRBJ2-7; possibly TRBD1 for D (6 bases). In germline, CDR1 is MGHRA, CDR2 YSYEKL. V lost 1 base, J lost 1 base, and 14 bases lay in between. The CDR3 contains 16 residues. The CDR3 region has the DNA TGCGCCAGCAGCCAAGTCGCCGGACAGAGATCCTACGAGCAGTACTTC. This codes for CASSQVAGQRSYEQYF.

In the case of this clone: Other DNA sequences in this specimen translate into the identical CDR3. The chain employs TRBV7-2 and TRBJ1-3; the D gene is possibly TRBD1 (5 bases). V gave up 3 bases and J gave up 4 bases, with 10 bases separating them. Germline CDR1 and CDR2: SGHTA and FQGNSA. This CDR3 contains 14 residues. The CDR3 sequence is CASSLLGAGNTIYF. The CDR3 DNA sequence: TGTGCCAGCAGCTTGTTAGGGGCAGGAAACACCATATATTTT.

This clone appeared once. The chain employs TRBV7-8 and TRBJ1-5; D is ambiguous. V lost 0 bases and J lost 1, with 4 bases in between. Germline assignment: CDR1 SGHVS and CDR2 FQNEAQ. CDR3 length: 14 amino acids. The CDR3 loop is CASSLAESNQPQHF. The CDR3 nucleotides are TGTGCCAGCAGCTTAGCGGAGAGCAATCAGCCCCAGCATTTT.

The CDR3 region has the DNA TGTGCCAGCAGTCGGGACAGGGGGGTCGGAGATACGCAGTATTTT. Encoded protein: CASSRDRGVGDTQYF. The rearrangement links TRBV5-5 to TRBJ2-3; 11 nucleotides align to TRBD1. From germline, CDR1 is SGHKS and CDR2 YYEKEE (reference sequence). This CDR3 is built from 15 residues. J lost 5 bases, V lost 5 bases, and 7 bases had no gene match.

The J gene is TRBJ1-1, the V gene TRBV9, with TRBD1 matching 9 bases. The CDR3 length is 14 residues. V dropped 6 bases and J dropped 1; count of bases not matched to a gene: 4. The germline V gene has CDR1 SGDLS and CDR2 YYNGEE. CDR3 region: CASTRTGENTEAFF. The CDR3 nucleotides read TGTGCCAGCACCCGGACAGGGGAGAACACTGAAGCTTTCTTT.

The V gene is TRBV11-1, the J gene TRBJ2-1, with D possibly being TRBD2 (6 bases). The length of the CDR3 is 17 residues. The germline gives CDR1 SGHAT, CDR2 FQDESV (reference sequence). Trimming removed 5 bases at V and 2 bases at J, with 19 bases between. CDR3 sequence: CASSALAWGDPYNEQFF. DNA for the CDR3: TGTGCCAGCAGCGCTCTAGCGTGGGGGGATCCCTACAATGAGCAGTTCTTC. The full variable domain, completed using reference TRBV11-1 and TRBJ2-1, is EAEVAQSPRYKITEKSQAVAFWCDPISGHATLYWYRQILGQGPELLVQFQDESVVDDSQLPKDRFSAERLKGVDSTLKIQPAELGDSAMYLCASSALAWGDPYNEQFFGPGTRLTVL.

The rearrangement joins TRBV5-1 to TRBJ1-4; D not certain. The CDR3 extends over 13 amino acids. Germline values: CDR1 SGHRS, CDR2 YFSETQ. Between the trimmed V and J ends, which lost 1 base and 8 bases, there was a span of 9 bases. The chain's CDR3 is CASSLSKGEKLFF. The CDR3 nucleotides read TGCGCCAGCAGCTTGTCCAAGGGAGAAAAACTGTTTTTT. Together with reference TRBV5-1 and TRBJ1-4, the CDR3 gives the full variable domain: KAGVTQTPRYLIKTRGQQVTLSCSPISGHRSVSWYQQTPGQGLQFLFEYFSETQRNKGNFPGRFSGRQFSNSRSEMNVSTLELGDSALYLCASSLSKGEKLFFGSGTQLSVL.

The chain couples TRBV18 to TRBJ2-4; D is perhaps TRBD1 (6 bases). The CDR3 is 14 amino acids. V lost 4 bases, J lost 1 base, and 8 bases lay in between. Per germline, CDR1 KGHSH and CDR2 LQKENI. The CDR3 is CASSLQGAKNIQYF. CDR3 bases: TGTGCCAGCTCACTGCAGGGGGCCAAAAACATTCAGTACTTC. The full variable domain, in which reference TRBV18 and TRBJ2-4 provide the parts outside the CDR3, is NAGVMQNPRHLVRRRGQEARLRCSPMKGHSHVYWYRQLPEEGLKFMVYLQKENIIDESGMPKERFSAEFPKEGPSILRIQQVVRGDSAAYFCASSLQGAKNIQYFGAGTRLSVL.

V is TRBV6-5 and J is TRBJ2-7; 7 nucleotides match TRBD2. The CDR3 spans 16 residues. CDR1 and CDR2 (germline): MNHEY, SVGAGI. The V and J ends lost 1 base and 0 bases, in that order; junction bases with no gene match: 6. This CDR3 reads CASSYLRSGDSYEQYF. Here the CDR3 DNA reads TGTGCCAGCAGTTACTTACGAAGCGGGGACTCCTACGAGCAGTACTTC.

This sequence joins TRBV30 and TRBJ2-5; 7 bases match TRBD2. CDR3 length: 15 residues. V was pared by 2 bases and J by 2 bases, with 8 bases of the junction left unmatched. Germline V gives CDR1 GTSNPN, CDR2 SVGIG (reference sequence). As DNA, the CDR3 is TGTGCCTGGAGTCCTTCCGCCGGGAGGCAAGAGACCCAGTACTTC. It specifies CAWSPSAGRQETQYF.

V usage is TRBV5-6 and J usage is TRBJ2-3, with D unresolved. The CDR3 runs 12 residues. Germline assignment: CDR1 SGHDT and CDR2 YYEEEE. Between the trimmed V and J ends, which lost 1 base and 8 bases, there was a span of 8 bases. The CDR3 sequence is CASSLLRATQYF. In DNA form, the CDR3 reads TGTGCCAGCAGCTTGCTTCGGGCTACGCAGTATTTT.

The chain carries TRBV5-8 and TRBJ1-1, with D unclear. With 0 bases removed from V and 4 bases from J, the gap between germline ends came to 13 bases. This CDR3 is built from 15 residues. CDR1 is SGHTS and CDR2 is YDEGEE in the germline V gene. CDR3 sequence: CASSLVFGLSTEAFF. CDR3 nucleotide sequence: TGTGCCAGCAGCTTGGTCTTCGGCCTTTCCACTGAAGCTTTCTTT.

This clone has more than one count but fewer than ten. The chain has TRBV28 and TRBJ1-2, with D maybe TRBD1 (5 bases). The CDR3 has 12 residues. V lost 3 bases, J lost 5 bases, and 7 bases lay in between. Per germline, CDR1 MDHEN and CDR2 SYDVKM. The CDR3 bases are TGTGCCAGCAGTTTCTGGGGGTATGGCTACACCTTC. Its protein product is CASSFWGYGYTF.

This rearrangement joins TRBV7-8 to TRBJ1-5; maybe TRBD1 (5 bases). The CDR3 consists of 16 residues. CDR1 is SGHVS, CDR2 FQNEAQ, per germline. The V and J ends lost 4 bases and 4 bases respectively, with 17 bases between them. CDR3 DNA sequence: TGTGCCAGCAGCTCCGGCGGCGGGGGAATGAATCAGCCCCAGCATTTT. Its translation: CASSSGGGGMNQPQHF.

CDR3 DNA: TGTGCCAGCAGCTTAGCGCCGAGGGGGTCTAGCAATCAGCCCCAGCATTTT. It specifies CASSLAPRGSSNQPQHF. The chain has TRBV7-6 and TRBJ1-5; tentatively, D is TRBD1 (6 bases). V lost 0 bases, J lost 0 bases, and 12 bases lay in between. The CDR3 length is 17 residues. From germline, CDR1 is SGHVS and CDR2 FNYEAQ.